This TCR beta chain originates from a study of CD8 T cells in Susac syndrome. Random hexamers were used to reverse transcribe an amount of 0.5 to 1 ug RNA. A single record per CDR3 protein comes from TCRdb applying MiXCR to the immunoSEQ multiplex PCR reads. Among approximately 190,000 distinct CDR3 sequences listed, 90% to 95% were seen once. The length of the CDR3 is 14 residues. Germline loops: CDR1 MGHRA, CDR2 YSYEKL. The germline V and J ends were trimmed by 3 bases and 2 bases, with 10 bases remaining between them. The V gene is TRBV4-1, the J gene TRBJ2-5; possible D gene TRBD2, 5 bases. Specimen: CD4+ T cells from PBMCs. This receptor was identified in a human donor with multiple sclerosis. The CDR3 loop is CASSQLTTQETQYF. The CDR3 nucleotides are TGCGCCAGCAGCCAGCTGACTACACAAGAGACCCAGTACTTC.